The rows below give T cell receptor delta chains drawn from one sample of a study of Vδ1+ human thymocytes. TCRdb reprocessed the multiplex PCR reads through CATT. The sample holds 25,000 to 30,000 delta-chain clones, 6% to 8% seen once. Sequencing input: Vdelta1+ gamma-delta thymocytes from the thymus. These receptors were collected from a girl less than two years old who had congenital heart surgery. CDR3s include the opening cysteine and the closing phenylalanine or tryptophan. The order of the fields is V gene, clone size, J gene, D gene, CDR3 DNA, CDR3 protein. A D gene is named only where the DNA matches it firmly. Size is omitted from some rows. Given values are once, few, many or a class for expanded clones.

TRDV1	few	TRDJ1	TRDD3	TGTGCTCTTGGGGAACCGCGTACTGGGGTCCACACCGATAAACTCATCTTT	CALGEPRTGVHTDKLIF
TRDV1	.	TRDJ1	.	TGTGCTCTTGGGGAGGCAGGCCTGAATAGGGCCACCGATAAACTCATCTTT	CALGEAGLNRATDKLIF
TRDV1	few	TRDJ1	.	TGTGCTCTTGGGGAAGGCACCTTCACCTCGCCGATCGGGGTACAACTCATCTTT	CALGEGTFTSPIGVQLIF
TRDV1	.	TRDJ1	TRDD3	TGTGCTCTTGGGGACCTACGGTGGGGGATACGCTCCGATAAACTCATCTTT	CALGDLRWGIRSDKLIF
TRDV1	.	TRDJ1	.	TGTGCTCTTGGGGAACCCCGGATGCTCGATAAACTCATCTTT	CALGEPRMLDKLIF
TRDV1	.	TRDJ1	TRDD3	TGTGCTCTTGGGGTCCCCACCCCTCTTCTACGCCTTACTGGGGGATACCGCACCGATAAACTCATCTTT	CALGVPTPLLRLTGGYRTDKLIF
TRDV1	.	TRDJ1	TRDD3	TGTGCTCTTGGTTCCTTCCTGCCTTTGCTGGGGGATACCTCCGATAAACTCATCTTT	CALGSFLPLLGDTSDKLIF
TRDV1	few	TRDJ1	.	TGTGCTCTTGGGTTCCTTCCTCTTACTGGGGCCTGGGGCAACACCGATAAACTCATCTTT	CALGFLPLTGAWGNTDKLIF
TRDV1	few	TRDJ1	.	TGTGCTCTTGGGAACTCCCGGGGAAGGGGATTTACCGATAAACTCATCTTT	CALGNSRGRGFTDKLIF
TRDV1	few	TRDJ1	.	TGTGCTCTTGGGGAACTAGGATTGGGGGAACTCATCTTT	CALGELGLGELIF
TRDV1	.	TRDJ1	TRDD3	TGTGCTCTTGGGGAACCGCCCTTCCCCTTACTGGGGGATCTGGGCACCGATAAACTCATCTTT	CALGEPPFPLLGDLGTDKLIF
TRDV1	few	TRDJ1	.	TGTGCTCTTGGGGGGCCACTGATGGGGGCTACGTACACCGATAAACTCATCTTT	CALGGPLMGATYTDKLIF
TRDV1	few	TRDJ1	TRDD3	TGTGCTCTTGGGGAATTGTACACTTGGGGGATCCGGGTCCTCGATAAACTCATCTTT	CALGELYTWGIRVLDKLIF
TRDV1	.	TRDJ1	.	TGTGCTCTTGGGGAATACCGCCCCTCGGGTTTTACCGATAAACTCATCTTT	CALGEYRPSGFTDKLIF
TRDV1	.	TRDJ1	TRDD3	TGTGCTCTTGGGGAACTATCCAGGTCTTTGTACTGGGGGACAGCCGATAAACTCATCTTT	CALGELSRSLYWGTADKLIF
TRDV1	.	TRDJ1	TRDD3	TGTGCTCTTGGGGAAGGTCCCCCACGGGCCCGGGGGATAAAGGAGGCTAAACTCATCTTT	CALGEGPPRARGIKEAKLIF
TRDV1	.	TRDJ1	.	TGTGCTCTTGGGGGGCCTTTCGACACCCTTAAACTCATCTTT	CALGGPFDTLKLIF
TRDV1	medium-sized	TRDJ1	.	TGTGCTCTTGGGCTCATTCTTCCAGACGGCGGGTATACCGATAAACTCATCTTT	CALGLILPDGGYTDKLIF
TRDV1	few	TRDJ1	.	TGTGCTCTTGGGGAACGATGGTCTGATAAACTCATCTTT	CALGERWSDKLIF
TRDV1	few	TRDJ1	TRDD2	TGTGCTCTTGGGGAACCCTCCCTTCCTACGGGTCGGAGTAAACTCATCTTT	CALGEPSLPTGRSKLIF
TRDV1	few	TRDJ1	TRDD3	TGTGCTCTTGGGGAACGTACCGGACTAGCTGGGGGTACCCACACCGATAAACTCATCTTT	CALGERTGLAGGTHTDKLIF
TRDV1	few	TRDJ1	.	TGTGCTCTTGGGGTTGGTTCCTACGGTGGGGGATGGCCGACCGATAAACTCATCTTT	CALGVGSYGGGWPTDKLIF
TRDV1	few	TRDJ1	.	TGTGCTCTTGGGGAACTAGTTCATATGACGCCTACGGCCGATAAACTCATCTTT	CALGELVHMTPTADKLIF
TRDV1	few	TRDJ1	TRDD3	TGTGCTCTTGGGGACTGGATTCGGACTGGGGGATATATTGGACTCATCTTT	CALGDWIRTGGYIGLIF
TRDV1	.	TRDJ1	TRDD3	TGTGCTCTTGGGGAACTCTGCCTCCCCATACTGGGGGTCTACACCGATAAACTCATCTTT	CALGELCLPILGVYTDKLIF
TRDV1	.	TRDJ1	TRDD2	TGTGCTCTTGGGGGGCTACCTTCCTACCGTACTGGGGTATCTGGACTCATCTTT	CALGGLPSYRTGVSGLIF
TRDV1	.	TRDJ1	.	TGTGCTCTTGGGGACCCCCATGCCACCGATAAACTCATCTTT	CALGDPHATDKLIF
TRDV2	.	TRDJ1	.	TGTGCCTCCGAAAAATATTGCGATAAACTCATCTTT	CASEKYCDKLIF
TRDV1	few	TRDJ1	.	TGTGCTCTTGGGGAGAACGCGAGGGAGTACACCGATAAACTCATCTTT	CALGENAREYTDKLIF
TRDV1	few	TRDJ1	TRDD3	TGTGCTCTTGGGCCGCCGATAACCACATTACCCGACTGGGGGATAAAACTCATCTTT	CALGPPITTLPDWGIKLIF